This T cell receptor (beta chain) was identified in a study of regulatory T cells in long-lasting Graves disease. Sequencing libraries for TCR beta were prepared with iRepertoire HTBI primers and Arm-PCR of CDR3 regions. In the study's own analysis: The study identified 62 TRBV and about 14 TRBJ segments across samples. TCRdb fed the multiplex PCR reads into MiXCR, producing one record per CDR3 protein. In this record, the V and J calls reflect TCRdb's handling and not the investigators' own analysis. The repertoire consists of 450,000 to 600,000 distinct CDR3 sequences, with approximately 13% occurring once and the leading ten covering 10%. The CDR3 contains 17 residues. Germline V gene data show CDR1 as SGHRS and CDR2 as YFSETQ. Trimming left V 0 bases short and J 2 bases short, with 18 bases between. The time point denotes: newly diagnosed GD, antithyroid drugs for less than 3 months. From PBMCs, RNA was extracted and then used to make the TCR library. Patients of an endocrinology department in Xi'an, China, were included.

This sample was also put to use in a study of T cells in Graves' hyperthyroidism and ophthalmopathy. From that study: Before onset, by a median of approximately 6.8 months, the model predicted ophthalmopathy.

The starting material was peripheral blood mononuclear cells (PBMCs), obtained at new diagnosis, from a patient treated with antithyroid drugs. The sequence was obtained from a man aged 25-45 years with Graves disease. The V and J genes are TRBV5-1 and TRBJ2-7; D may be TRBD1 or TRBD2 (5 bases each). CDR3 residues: CASSLGLTGRPAYEQYF. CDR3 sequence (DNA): TGCGCCAGCAGCTTGGGCCTGACGGGACGGCCAGCCTACGAGCAGTACTTC.